The 31 T cell receptor beta chains given below trace back to one sample, sequenced in a study of blood T cell repertoires in COVID-19. Using immunoSEQ multiplex PCR, the repertoire was profiled, and TCRdb retains in-frame clones only, with some absent. The table records 20,000 to 25,000 clones, over 80% of them present only once. The sample was peripheral blood. The receptors were gathered from a man older than 75 with active or convalescent COVID-19.

The chain carries TRBV29-1 and TRBJ2-1, with 7 bases fitting TRBD1. The germline V gene encodes CDR1 SQVTM and CDR2 ANQGSEA. The CDR3 consists of 14 residues. The V gene end was trimmed by 6 bases and the J gene end by 7 bases; junction bases not matched to a gene: 12. CDR3: CSVDRQGSRNEQFF. The CDR3 bases are TGCAGCGTCGATAGACAGGGCTCGCGGAATGAGCAGTTCTTC.

V and J are TRBV7-9 and TRBJ2-1; TRBD2 matches 9 bases. There are 15 residues in the CDR3. The germline CDR1 and CDR2 sequences are SEHNR and FQNEAQ (reference sequence). After removal of 3 bases from V and 3 bases from J, the junction contained 3 bases not matched to a gene. The CDR3 spells CASSFGTSLYNEQFF. The CDR3 nucleotides read TGTGCCAGCAGCTTTGGGACTAGCCTCTACAATGAGCAGTTCTTC.

The V gene is TRBV9, the J gene TRBJ1-4, with TRBD1 matching 7 bases. The length of the CDR3 is 13 residues. Germline V gene lookup returns CDR1 SGDLS and CDR2 YYNGEE. V lost 3 bases to trimming and J lost 7 bases; unmatched junction nucleotides: 3. CDR3 nucleotides: TGTGCCAGCAGCGCCGGGACAGCTGAAAAACTGTTTTTT. This translates into CASSAGTAEKLFF.

V gene TRBV3-1 (or the pseudogene TRBV3-2) combines with J gene TRBJ2-1, with TRBD2 matching over 7 bases. Germline trimming cut 5 bases from V and 6 bases from J; bases unmatched to any gene: 7. The CDR3 is 14 amino acids. The germline V gene has CDR1 LGHDT and CDR2 YNNKEL (reference sequence). The CDR3 coding sequence is TGTGCCAGCAGCGATACCGGGACTACCAATGAGCAGTTCTTC. Translation gives CASSDTGTTNEQFF.

This rearrangement joins TRBV9 to TRBJ2-5; 10 bases are a match to TRBD1. This CDR3 is 15 amino acids long. V lost 3 bases and J lost 1; bases outside the gene matches: 3. Per germline, CDR1 SGDLS and CDR2 YYNGEE. The CDR3 loop is CASSGDRGSQETQYF. In nucleotides, the CDR3 is TGTGCCAGCAGCGGGGACAGGGGCAGCCAAGAGACCCAGTACTTC.

This clone was seen a handful of times. The CDR3 bases are TGTGCCAGCAGCAAAGGGCTAGCGGGGGGCTCCCTATTTCGCACAGATACGCAGTATTTT. Translated: CASSKGLAGGSLFRTDTQYF. The chain joins TRBV21-1 to TRBJ2-3; the tabulated D call, TRBD2, remains unverified against the DNA. TRBV21-1 is flagged as a pseudogene. CDR3 length: 20 amino acids.

This rearrangement joins TRBV29-1 to TRBJ2-2, with unresolved D. This CDR3 is 13 amino acids long. Deletions cut 2 bases from V and 1 base from J, with 5 bases between. Germline V gene sequence: CDR1 SQVTM, CDR2 ANQGSEA. CDR3 coding DNA: TGCAGCGTTGAACTCGGGAACACCGGGGAGCTGTTTTTT. This codes for CSVELGNTGELFF.

This chain joins TRBV5-4 and TRBJ2-1; possible D gene TRBD1, 6 bases. Trimming stripped 4 bases from V and 0 bases from J, with 14 bases between. The CDR3 totals 16 residues. Germline V gives CDR1 SGHNT, CDR2 YYREEE (reference sequence). This chain's CDR3 is CASSLTPDSSYNEQFF. CDR3 DNA sequence: TGTGCCAGCAGCCTCACGCCGGACAGCTCCTACAATGAGCAGTTCTTC. The whole variable domain, filled in from reference TRBV5-4 and TRBJ2-1, reads ETGVTQSPTHLIKTRGQQVTLRCSSQSGHNTVSWYQQALGQGPQFIFQYYREEENGRGNFPPRFSGLQFPNYSSELNVNALELDDSALYLCASSLTPDSSYNEQFFGPGTRLTVL.

The V and J genes are TRBV19 and TRBJ1-1; D gene ambiguous. CDR3 size: 15 residues. CDR1 LNHDA and CDR2 SQIVND come from the germline V gene (reference sequence). The V gene lost 4 bases and the J gene lost 1 base, with 13 bases spanning the gap. The chain's CDR3 is CASSNWPPQNTEAFF. DNA for the CDR3: TGTGCCAGTAGTAATTGGCCTCCACAGAACACTGAAGCTTTCTTT.

The V call is TRBV6-5, the J call TRBJ1-1; D is perhaps TRBD1 (5 bases). Trimming cost V 6 bases and J 1 base, with 15 bases left between them. The CDR3 spans 15 residues. Germline assignment: CDR1 MNHEY and CDR2 SVGAGI. CDR3 in amino acids: CASSSFDSKNTEAFF. The CDR3 DNA is TGTGCCAGCAGCTCCTTCGACAGCAAGAACACTGAAGCTTTCTTT.

The rearrangement uses TRBV2 and TRBJ1-6, with a possible D match to TRBD1 (5 bases). Germline CDR1 and CDR2: SNHLY and FYNNEI. This CDR3 contains 14 residues. V dropped 1 base and J dropped 15 bases, with 16 bases sitting between them. CDR3 loop: CASSEGRVPLLLHF. DNA for the CDR3: TGTGCCAGCAGTGAAGGCAGGGTGCCCCTTCTCCTCCACTTT.

The chain couples TRBV7-3 to TRBJ2-5, with TRBD2 matching 11 bases. Germline loops: CDR1 SGHTA, CDR2 FQGTGA. With 5 bases clipped from V and 7 bases from J, the junction kept 9 bases outside the gene matches. This CDR3 has 15 amino acids. CDR3 in DNA: TGTGCCAGCAGCGCGTTAGCGGGGGGGCCCGGGACCCAGTACTTC. It encodes CASSALAGGPGTQYF.

This chain uses TRBV30 with TRBJ1-4; the D gene is possibly TRBD1 (5 bases). Deletions cut 3 bases from V and 5 bases from J, with 22 bases between. CDR1 is GTSNPN and CDR2 is SVGIG in the germline V gene (reference sequence). The CDR3 runs 17 residues. The CDR3 DNA follows: TGTGCCTGGAGACCTTCTCGACAGAACCACGGGAATGAAAAACTGTTTTTT. Amino acid sequence: CAWRPSRQNHGNEKLFF.

The CDR3 DNA is TGTGCCAGCAGGGCTTCCCTTGGGGACAGGGGCTATGGCTACACCTTC. Its protein is CASRASLGDRGYGYTF. The J gene is TRBJ1-2, the V gene TRBV11-2, with 10 bases lining up with TRBD1. CDR1 and CDR2 from the germline V gene are SGHAT and FQNNGV. The CDR3 contains 16 residues. J gave up 4 bases and V 6 bases, and 11 bases lay outside the gene matches.

The V call is TRBV25-1, the J call TRBJ2-5, with TRBD1 identical over 9 bases. J lost 0 bases, V lost 8 bases, and 7 bases had no gene match. CDR1 and CDR2 (germline): MGHDK, SYGVNS. The CDR3 extends over 15 amino acids. Here the CDR3 DNA reads TGTGCCAGCTCGGCACAGGGGGCGTACCAAGAGACCCAGTACTTC. This codes for CASSAQGAYQETQYF. The whole variable domain, filled in from reference TRBV25-1 and TRBJ2-5, reads EADIYQTPRYLVIGTGKKITLECSQTMGHDKMYWYQQDPGMELHLIHYSYGVNSTEKGDLSSESTVSRIRTEHFPLTLESARPSHTSQYLCASSAQGAYQETQYFGPGTRLLVL.

V and J are TRBV24-1 and TRBJ2-5, with TRBD1 matching 8 bases. V lost 6 bases, J lost 5 bases, and 16 bases stayed unmatched. CDR1 and CDR2 (germline): KGHDR, SFDVKD. This CDR3 comprises 17 residues. The CDR3 DNA follows: TGTGCCACCAGTAGGAATGAGGACAGGGACGTAGGGGAGACCCAGTACTTC. This sequence encodes CATSRNEDRDVGETQYF.

This rearrangement joins TRBV6-4 to TRBJ1-6, with no clear D. The CDR3 extends over 15 amino acids. Per the germline V gene, CDR1 is MRHNA and CDR2 is SNTAGT. V was cut by 2 bases and J by 6 bases, with 11 bases left in between. The CDR3 is CASSDGRAFNSPLHF. The CDR3 region has the DNA TGTGCCAGCAGTGACGGGAGGGCTTTTAATTCACCCCTCCACTTT.

The chain uses TRBV24-1 and TRBJ2-7, with 7 bases lining up with TRBD2. The CDR3 consists of 15 residues. Germline assignment: CDR1 KGHDR and CDR2 SFDVKD. With 4 bases clipped from V and 5 bases from J, the junction kept 10 bases outside the gene matches. This CDR3 reads CATSDPTWGGNEQYF. In DNA, the CDR3 is TGTGCCACCAGTGACCCCACCTGGGGGGGGAACGAGCAGTACTTC.

V usage is TRBV6-5 and J usage is TRBJ1-3; 7 nucleotides match TRBD1. Germline-derived CDR1 and CDR2 are MNHEY and SVGAGI. Unmatched junction bases numbered 4, after V lost 2 bases and J lost 0 bases. The CDR3 loop spans 16 amino acids. As DNA, the CDR3 is TGTGCCAGCAGTTACCGGGACAGTCTCTCTGGAAACACCATATATTTT. Amino acid sequence: CASSYRDSLSGNTIYF.

This chain connects TRBV18 to TRBJ2-2, with 7 nucleotides matching TRBD1. The CDR3 runs 14 residues. The ends lost 3 bases at V and 4 bases at J; junction bases unmatched: 2. CDR1 KGHSH and CDR2 LQKENI come from the germline V gene. This chain's CDR3 is CASSPDRATGELFF. The CDR3 nucleotides read TGTGCCAGCTCACCTGACAGGGCCACCGGGGAGCTGTTTTTT.

This sequence joins TRBV6-5 and TRBJ1-1, with D uncertain. The V gene lost 2 bases and the J gene lost 3 bases, with 16 bases spanning the gap. The CDR3 is made up of 16 amino acids. Germline V gene lookup returns CDR1 MNHEY and CDR2 SVGAGI. As DNA, the CDR3 is TGTGCCAGCAGTTACGGTTTTGTGGGGAGGCACACTGAAGCTTTCTTT. Protein: CASSYGFVGRHTEAFF.

The chain uses TRBV15 and TRBJ2-3; D is ambiguous. CDR3 length equals 12 residues. The V and J ends lost 0 bases and 6 bases respectively, with 4 bases between them. CDR1 is LNHNV and CDR2 is YYDKDF in the germline V gene (reference sequence). Here the CDR3 reads CATSRDRDTQYF. The CDR3 DNA is TGTGCCACCAGCAGAGACAGGGATACGCAGTATTTT.

This clone was recorded once. The CDR3 nucleotides are TGTGCCAGCGGGGAGACAGGGGGCTTTTATAGCTCCTATAATTCACCCCTCCACTTT. Encoded protein: CASGETGGFYSSYNSPLHF. V gene TRBV2 combines with J gene TRBJ1-6; 10 bases match TRBD1. Germline CDR1 and CDR2: SNHLY and FYNNEI. This CDR3 is built from 19 residues. The trim removed 8 bases at V and 0 bases at J, leaving 13 bases unmatched. The variable domain in full, with the rest retrieved from reference TRBV2 and TRBJ1-6, is EPEVTQTPSHQVTQMGQEVILRCVPISNHLYFYWYRQILGQKVEFLVSFYNNEISEKSEIFDDQFSVERPDGSNFTLKIRSTKLEDSAMYFCASGETGGFYSSYNSPLHFGNGTRLTVT.

In its sample, this clone ranks as medium-sized. The rearrangement joins TRBV4-1 to TRBJ2-5; D is possibly TRBD2 (7 bases). This CDR3 is 16 amino acids long. Trimming took off 4 bases at V and 3 bases at J, with 18 bases between the two ends. The germline V gene encodes CDR1 MGHRA and CDR2 YSYEKL. CDR3 sequence reads: CASSPGSRGPKETQYF. As DNA, the CDR3 is TGCGCCAGCAGCCCTGGGTCGCGGGGGCCGAAAGAGACCCAGTACTTC.

The gene calls are TRBV6-6 and TRBJ1-2; 7 bases are shared with TRBD1. The junction had 6 bases not matched to a gene; V was cut back by 7 bases and J by 4 bases. CDR1 and CDR2 from the germline V gene are MNHNY and SVGAGI (reference sequence). This CDR3 has 13 amino acids. The CDR3 DNA sequence: TGTGCCAGCAACCGGGACAGCATCTATGGCTACACCTTC. Amino acids: CASNRDSIYGYTF.

This clone appeared a single time. The rearrangement uses TRBV4-3 and TRBJ2-3; 7 nucleotides agree with TRBD1. The germline V gene has CDR1 LGHNA and CDR2 YSLEER. V gave up 1 base and J gave up 10 bases; unmatched junction bases: 5. The length of the CDR3 is 13 residues. As DNA, the CDR3 is TGCGCCAGCAGCCAAGGGTGGGACAGTGCGCAGTATTTT. Amino acid sequence: CASSQGWDSAQYF.

This chain links TRBV29-1 with TRBJ1-1; 7 bases align to TRBD1. CDR1 is SQVTM, CDR2 ANQGSEA, per germline. The CDR3 spans 17 residues. Germline trimming cut 5 bases from V and 0 bases from J; bases unmatched to any gene: 15. The CDR3 here is CSVIGLPGGRLNTEAFF. In DNA, the CDR3 is TGCAGCGTTATCGGTTTGCCAGGGGGGCGTCTGAACACTGAAGCTTTCTTT.

V is TRBV19 and J is TRBJ1-6, with TRBD1 matching over 9 bases. The germline V gene encodes CDR1 LNHDA and CDR2 SQIVND (reference sequence). The CDR3 has 14 residues. The junction had 7 bases not matched to a gene; V was cut back by 9 bases and J by 7 bases. Here the CDR3 DNA reads TGTGCCAGCCACACGGGACAGGGAAATTCACCCCTCCACTTT. Its protein product is CASHTGQGNSPLHF.

The V and J genes are TRBV19 and TRBJ2-3; tentative D call: TRBD1 (5 bases). V shed 7 bases and J shed 5 bases, with 13 bases lying between them. The CDR3 has 13 residues. The germline V gene encodes CDR1 LNHDA and CDR2 SQIVND (reference sequence). The CDR3 DNA is TGTGCCAGTAATGACAGCCCGGGAGATACGCAGTATTTT. Translated: CASNDSPGDTQYF.

The chain employs TRBV6-5 and TRBJ2-6; 9 nucleotides align to TRBD1. CDR1 and CDR2 (germline): MNHEY, SVGAGI. V lost 6 bases to trimming and J lost 3 bases; unmatched junction nucleotides: 3. CDR3 length: 15 amino acids. The CDR3 DNA is TGTGCCAGCAGGGACAGGGGTGGTGGGGCCAACGTCCTGACTTTC. It is translated as CASRDRGGGANVLTF.

The genes are TRBV20-1 and TRBJ2-3; D is undetermined. V gave up 8 bases and J gave up 3 bases, with 9 bases separating them. The germline CDR1 and CDR2 sequences are DFQATT and SNEGSKA (reference sequence). This CDR3 comprises 11 residues. This chain's CDR3 is CSSVGTDTQYF. The CDR3 DNA follows: TGCAGTTCGGTCGGTACAGATACGCAGTATTTT.